This passage covers 31 T cell receptor beta chains from one sample sequenced in a study of blood T cell repertoires in COVID-19 (dated by TCRdb to about 2020). Preparation of the library involved the immunoSEQ multiplex PCR assay. TCRdb limited this immuneACCESS table to in-frame rearrangements with V and J called. A share of clones is missing; checked studies link under half to unresolved V genes, and the rest is unexplained. The sample table contains 150,000 to 200,000 clones; only one count was recorded for around 93% of them. About 4.5% of the sample is taken by the ten largest. Material for sequencing was peripheral blood. These receptors were collected from a woman in her 50s with acute or convalescent COVID-19.

This sequence joins TRBV28 and TRBJ1-2; no reliable D call. The CDR3 length is 14 residues. Germline V lookup: CDR1 MDHEN, CDR2 SYDVKM. The V gene lost 7 bases and the J gene lost 3 bases, with 15 bases spanning the gap. This CDR3 is CASTPNREDYGYTF. The CDR3 DNA reads as TGTGCCAGCACCCCTAATCGGGAAGACTATGGCTACACCTTC.

The rearrangement links TRBV14 to TRBJ1-5; 8 bases are shared with TRBD1. The CDR3 runs 13 residues. Germline CDR1 is SGHDN and CDR2 is FVKESK. Trimming removed 5 bases from V and 5 bases from J; junction bases left unmatched: 2. Written as DNA, the CDR3 is TGTGCCAGCAGCTTGACAGGGGATCAGCCCCAGCATTTT. It yields the protein CASSLTGDQPQHF.

V usage is TRBV28 and J usage is TRBJ2-1; a weak D match, TRBD2 (6 bases). This CDR3 spans 16 amino acids. Germline loops: CDR1 MDHEN, CDR2 SYDVKM. V lost 1 base and J 4 bases, leaving 14 bases between the germline ends. The CDR3: CASSLLTGEGYNEQFF. Here the CDR3 DNA reads TGTGCCAGCAGTTTATTAACGGGAGAGGGATACAATGAGCAGTTCTTC. The full variable domain, its missing parts supplied by reference TRBV28 and TRBJ2-1, is DVKVTQSSRYLVKRTGEKVFLECVQDMDHENMFWYRQDPGLGLRLIYFSYDVKMKEKGDIPEGYSVSREKKERFSLILESASTNQTSMYLCASSLLTGEGYNEQFFGPGTRLTVL.

The CDR3 DNA reads TGTGCCAGCTCACCTTTAGCGGGAGGTAGTCACCGATCCTACAATGAGCAGTTCTTC. Its protein product is CASSPLAGGSHRSYNEQFF. The rearrangement links TRBV18 to TRBJ2-1; 10 nucleotides match TRBD2. This CDR3 has 19 residues. V dropped 3 bases and J dropped 1; count of bases not matched to a gene: 12. Germline CDR1 and CDR2: KGHSH and LQKENI.

A single count supports this clone. This chain uses TRBV11-2 with TRBJ2-3; D is perhaps TRBD2 (5 bases). V was clipped by 1 base and J by 2 bases, with 10 bases between them. Germline CDR1 SGHAT, CDR2 FQNNGV. The CDR3 length is 15 residues. DNA for the CDR3: TGTGCCAGCAGCTTAGTCGGGAAGTACACAGATACGCAGTATTTT. It specifies CASSLVGKYTDTQYF.

This rearrangement joins TRBV3-1 (or the pseudogene TRBV3-2) to TRBJ1-1; D not resolved. The germline V gene has CDR1 LGHDT and CDR2 YNNKEL (reference sequence). The length of the CDR3 is 15 residues. The V end lost 3 bases, the J end lost 1 base, and 12 bases lay between the germline ends. In nucleotides, the CDR3 is TGTGCCAGCAGCCAGGGAGCGATGAGGAACACTGAAGCTTTCTTT. Translated, it gives CASSQGAMRNTEAFF.

The chain uses TRBV4-2 and TRBJ2-7; D possibly corresponds to TRBD2 (6 bases). V lost 1 base to trimming and J lost 1 base, with 11 bases between them. This CDR3 contains 15 residues. Per germline, CDR1 LGHNA and CDR2 YNFKEQ. The DNA of the CDR3 is TGTGCCAGCAGCCAAGCAGGAGGGGCATCCTACGAGCAGTACTTC. Its protein is CASSQAGGASYEQYF.

The chain employs TRBV2 and TRBJ1-1; maybe TRBD1 (6 bases). Germline assignment: CDR1 SNHLY and CDR2 FYNNEI. The CDR3 is 13 residues long. The V end lost 7 bases, the J end lost 6 bases, and 15 bases lay between the germline ends. The CDR3 bases are TGTGCCAGCACTTCCCGGAAGGGGGCTGAAGCTTTCTTT. Amino acids: CASTSRKGAEAFF.

V usage is TRBV12-3 or TRBV12-4 and J usage is TRBJ1-2; no clear D gene. Trimming removed 1 base from V and 6 bases from J, with 9 bases in between. This CDR3 region has 13 residues. The CDR3 reads CASSLGQADGYTF. Here the CDR3 DNA reads TGTGCCAGCAGTTTAGGGCAGGCTGATGGCTACACCTTC.

The chain employs TRBV28 and TRBJ2-7; D perhaps matches TRBD1 (6 bases). The CDR3 sequence is 13 residues long. The germline V gene has CDR1 MDHEN and CDR2 SYDVKM. The ends were cut back, 7 bases at V and 4 bases at J, with 14 bases in the middle. CDR3 nucleotide sequence: TGTGCCAGCACTTCCACAGGGAGTTACGAGCAGTACTTC. It specifies CASTSTGSYEQYF.

The J gene is TRBJ2-3, the V gene TRBV2; D remains unclear. Germline V gives CDR1 SNHLY, CDR2 FYNNEI. The CDR3 is made up of 13 amino acids. V was shortened by 7 bases and J by 0 bases, with 8 bases between the two germline ends. CDR3 DNA sequence: TGTGCCAGCATCAGGTACAGCACAGATACGCAGTATTTT. Translated: CASIRYSTDTQYF.

V gene TRBV18 combines with J gene TRBJ1-2; 7 positions agree with TRBD1. CDR3 length: 13 residues. The germline gives CDR1 KGHSH, CDR2 LQKENI. V was pared by 6 bases and J by 6 bases, with 7 bases of the junction left unmatched. CDR3 in amino acids: CASSQTGLDGYTF. The CDR3, as DNA: TGTGCCAGCTCGCAGACAGGGTTAGATGGCTACACCTTC.

The CDR3 DNA reads as TGTGCCAGCAGCCCAGACAGAAACTATGGCTACACCTTC. This codes for CASSPDRNYGYTF. The chain has TRBV7-6 and TRBJ1-2; D is perhaps TRBD1 (5 bases). The CDR3 contains 13 residues. Germline V gives CDR1 SGHVS, CDR2 FNYEAQ. The V end lost 5 bases, the J end lost 2 bases, and 9 bases lay between the germline ends.

The chain links TRBV6-4 to TRBJ2-1; TRBD1 matches at 9 bases. Trimming cost V 6 bases and J 8 bases; bases outside gene matches: 5. The CDR3 is made up of 13 amino acids. Germline V gives CDR1 MRHNA, CDR2 SNTAGT. This chain's CDR3 is CASSAGTGYEQFF. CDR3 in DNA: TGTGCCAGCAGCGCAGGGACAGGGTATGAGCAGTTCTTC.

V and J are TRBV6-5 and TRBJ2-7; 8 positions agree with TRBD2. The CDR3 covers 13 residues. Germline loops: CDR1 MNHEY, CDR2 SVGAGI. V gave up 5 bases and J gave up 7 bases; unmatched junction bases: 7. The CDR3 bases are TGTGCCAGCAGTCCGGGGGGGGTTTGGGAGCAGTACTTC. This codes for CASSPGGVWEQYF.

The CDR3 DNA is TGTGCCAGCAGTTCCATCGCAGGGGGCGGTGAAGCTTTCTTT. This sequence encodes CASSSIAGGGEAFF. The chain employs TRBV6-5 and TRBJ1-1, with 8 bases that match TRBD1. The germline CDR1 and CDR2 sequences are MNHEY and SVGAGI. V was pared by 4 bases and J by 7 bases, with 8 bases of the junction left unmatched. The CDR3 loop spans 14 amino acids.

V gene TRBV5-1 combines with J gene TRBJ2-2; D might be TRBD1 (6 bases). The germline V gene encodes CDR1 SGHRS and CDR2 YFSETQ. V lost 2 bases and J 1 base, leaving 9 bases between the germline ends. This CDR3 is built from 15 residues. Here the CDR3 reads CASSFHRENTGELFF. CDR3 in DNA: TGCGCCAGCAGCTTCCACAGGGAGAACACCGGGGAGCTGTTTTTT.

The V and J genes are TRBV20-1 and TRBJ2-1; 9 bases fit TRBD2. The germline CDR1 and CDR2 sequences are DFQATT and SNEGSKA (reference sequence). Germline trimming cut 3 bases from V and 10 bases from J; bases unmatched to any gene: 13. This CDR3 spans 15 amino acids. In DNA form, the CDR3 reads TGCAGTGCTAGTGTAATAGCGGGAGAAAGCGGCGAGCAGTTCTTC. This encodes CSASVIAGESGEQFF.

This clone was observed once. The chain is built from TRBV19 and TRBJ1-2, with TRBD1 matching over 10 bases. Germline V gene data show CDR1 as LNHDA and CDR2 as SQIVND (reference sequence). The CDR3 covers 15 residues. V shed 3 bases and J 7 bases; nucleotides not matched to a gene: 8. The CDR3: CASSMGQGNPSGYTF. CDR3 bases: TGTGCCAGTAGTATGGGACAGGGGAACCCTAGTGGCTACACCTTC.

V gene TRBV6-5 combines with J gene TRBJ1-2; 9 positions agree with TRBD1. This CDR3 comprises 13 residues. V lost 2 bases to trimming and J lost 8 bases; unmatched junction nucleotides: 3. Looked up from germline, CDR1 is MNHEY and CDR2 is SVGAGI. CDR3 coding DNA: TGTGCCAGCAGTTACCTTACAGGGGGCGGCTACACCTTC. Its translation: CASSYLTGGGYTF.

This clone appeared a single time. This chain uses TRBV6-5 with TRBJ1-6, with D hard to call. Trimming took 7 bases from V and 7 from J, leaving 11 bases between them. Germline V gives CDR1 MNHEY, CDR2 SVGAGI. CDR3 length: 13 residues. This CDR3 is CASTRELNSPLHF. The CDR3, as DNA: TGTGCCAGCACCCGGGAGCTAAATTCACCCCTCCACTTT.

J is TRBJ1-2 and V is TRBV6-5; D unclear. This CDR3 has 16 residues. The germline V and J ends were trimmed by 2 bases and 6 bases, with 19 bases remaining between them. Germline-derived CDR1 and CDR2 are MNHEY and SVGAGI. The CDR3 protein is CASSYAPGLPKDGYTF. The CDR3 coding sequence is TGTGCCAGCAGTTACGCTCCCGGACTGCCGAAGGATGGCTACACCTTC.

The chain uses TRBV19 and TRBJ2-3; 7 nucleotides match TRBD1. After removal of 4 bases from V and 5 bases from J, the junction contained 12 bases not matched to a gene. CDR3 length: 16 amino acids. CDR1 and CDR2 from the germline V gene are LNHDA and SQIVND (reference sequence). The CDR3 reads CASSTKGARFRDTQYF. CDR3 nucleotide sequence: TGTGCCAGTAGTACGAAGGGGGCCAGGTTTAGAGATACGCAGTATTTT.

This chain connects TRBV7-9 to TRBJ2-7, with 7 bases fitting TRBD1. The CDR3 loop spans 14 amino acids. With V trimmed by 5 bases and J by 3 bases, 7 bases remained unmatched. Germline-derived CDR1 and CDR2 are SEHNR and FQNEAQ (reference sequence). The CDR3 reads CASSPVQGFYEQYF. The CDR3 region has the DNA TGTGCCAGCAGCCCTGTACAGGGGTTCTACGAGCAGTACTTC. Full variable domain (outside the CDR3, taken from reference TRBV7-9 and TRBJ2-7): DTGVSQNPRHKITKRGQNVTFRCDPISEHNRLYWYRQTLGQGPEFLTYFQNEAQLEKSRLLSDRFSAERPKGSFSTLEIQRTEQGDSAMYLCASSPVQGFYEQYFGPGTRLTVT.

The chain combines TRBV6-7 with TRBJ2-7, with D maybe TRBD1 (6 bases). Being an ORF, TRBV6-7 has a function that is uncertain. The CDR3 loop spans 13 amino acids. Trimming shortened V by 8 bases and J by 0 bases, and 11 bases separated the two germline ends. The chain's CDR3 is CASHRESSYEQYF. As DNA, the CDR3 is TGTGCCAGCCACAGGGAAAGCTCCTACGAGCAGTACTTC.

The CDR3: CAWNTGPGNTIYF. CDR3 DNA sequence: TGTGCCTGGAACACAGGGCCTGGAAACACCATATATTTT. The chain recombines TRBV30 with TRBJ1-3; TRBD1 is a possible D gene (6 bases). V gave up 4 bases and J gave up 2 bases, with 9 bases separating them. The CDR3 has 13 amino acids. The germline V gene encodes CDR1 GTSNPN and CDR2 SVGIG (reference sequence).

The chain couples TRBV30 to TRBJ1-4, with D perhaps matching TRBD1 (6 bases). The germline V and J ends were trimmed by 3 bases and 3 bases, with 11 bases remaining between them. This CDR3 has 14 amino acids. Germline-derived CDR1 and CDR2 are GTSNPN and SVGIG (reference sequence). The DNA of the CDR3 is TGTGCCTGGAGGAACAGGGCGTCTAATGAAAAACTGTTTTTT. Amino acid sequence: CAWRNRASNEKLFF.

This rearrangement joins TRBV5-6 to TRBJ1-2; D perhaps matches TRBD1 (5 bases). The germline V gene has CDR1 SGHDT and CDR2 YYEEEE. CDR3 length: 14 residues. V gave up 4 bases and J gave up 4 bases, with 14 bases separating them. The CDR3 protein is CASSTGPGVYGYTF. DNA of the CDR3: TGTGCCAGCAGCACGGGCCCGGGGGTCTATGGCTACACCTTC.

This rearrangement joins TRBV5-6 to TRBJ1-2; 7 nucleotides line up with TRBD1. V was pared by 3 bases and J by 14 bases, with 13 bases of the junction left unmatched. Germline V lookup: CDR1 SGHDT, CDR2 YYEEEE. The CDR3 covers 13 residues. CDR3 DNA: TGTGCCAGCAGCTCAGGAAGAGACAGGGTAGGAACCTTC. As protein: CASSSGRDRVGTF.

The gene calls are TRBV28 and TRBJ2-5, with D maybe TRBD1 (6 bases). Trimming shortened V by 5 bases and J by 5 bases, and 18 bases separated the two germline ends. The V gene's germline CDR1 is MDHEN and CDR2 SYDVKM. The CDR3 runs 15 residues. The CDR3 DNA sequence: TGTGCCAGCAGTCGACCAACAGGGAATGGGGAGACCCAGTACTTC. Encoded protein: CASSRPTGNGETQYF.

J is TRBJ1-2 and V is TRBV20-1, with D perhaps TRBD1 (6 bases). The ends were cut back, 3 bases at V and 6 bases at J, with 11 bases in the middle. The CDR3 has 12 residues. The germline V gene has CDR1 DFQATT and CDR2 SNEGSKA (reference sequence). The CDR3 region has the DNA TGCAGTGCTAGTTCAGGGGATCATGGCTACACCTTC. Encoded protein: CSASSGDHGYTF.